Listed here are 8 T cell receptor beta chains from one sample, sequenced in a study of CD8 T cells in ankylosing spondylitis. The antigens of these receptors remain unknown. Each CDR3 protein is one row after TCRdb ran MiXCR on the 5' RACE reads. The sample holds 500,000 or so distinct CDR3 sequences, approximately 5% seen once. Study-wide points: Characteristic, it appeared, of ankylosing spondylitis blood was a TCR beta motif of seven or eight highly homologous variants.

Sequencing was performed on blood, either unsorted or a sorted T cell fraction (not recorded which). Receptors were obtained from a male donor with ankylosing spondylitis.

This clonotype occurred many times. This chain links TRBV28 with TRBJ2-3; D perhaps matches TRBD2 (6 bases). This CDR3 is built from 15 residues. Germline CDR1 MDHEN, CDR2 SYDVKM. V was cut by 7 bases and J by 2 bases, with 16 bases left in between. For the CDR3, the DNA is TGTGCCAGCACAACTCCCCCGGGGGACACAGATACGCAGTATTTT. This encodes CASTTPPGDTDTQYF.

In its sample, this clonotype was seen many times. The V and J genes are TRBV6-1 and TRBJ1-5, with 8 nucleotides matching TRBD1. The V gene's germline CDR1 is MNHNS and CDR2 SASEGT. V lost 5 bases and J lost 4; bases outside the gene matches: 10. The CDR3 is 16 residues long. CDR3 amino acids: CASSTLQGTGNQPQHF. CDR3 nucleotide sequence: TGTGCCAGCAGTACACTCCAAGGGACAGGAAATCAGCCCCAGCATTTT.

This clonotype has ten or more counts. The rearrangement joins TRBV9 to TRBJ2-7; D is ambiguous. This CDR3 region has 13 residues. CDR1 and CDR2 (germline): SGDLS, YYNGEE. V was cut by 0 bases and J by 6 bases, with 10 bases left in between. The chain's CDR3 is CASSVGGSAEQYF. CDR3 bases: TGTGCCAGCAGCGTAGGAGGCAGCGCCGAGCAGTACTTC.

This clonotype appeared many times. V usage is TRBV29-1 and J usage is TRBJ2-2; perhaps TRBD1 as D (6 bases). The germline gives CDR1 SQVTM, CDR2 ANQGSEA. The CDR3 has 14 amino acids. Trimming shortened V by 6 bases and J by 3 bases, and 14 bases separated the two germline ends. The CDR3 DNA reads as TGCAGCGTCATAGGAACAGGGTACACCGGGGAGCTGTTTTTT. Amino acids: CSVIGTGYTGELFF.

This clonotype was detected ten times or more. This chain connects TRBV4-3 to TRBJ1-5, with unresolved D. Germline assignment: CDR1 LGHNA and CDR2 YSLEER. The CDR3 is 15 amino acids. Trimming took 0 bases from V and 6 from J, leaving 12 bases between them. Here the CDR3 reads CASSQDVLGIQPQHF. The CDR3 nucleotides are TGCGCCAGCAGCCAAGATGTGTTGGGGATTCAGCCCCAGCATTTT.

Worth noting for this clonotype: A much larger clone sits a single nucleotide away, making a read error possible. The chain couples TRBV20-1 to TRBJ2-1; TRBD2 agrees at 9 bases. The CDR3 has 16 amino acids. From germline, CDR1 is DFQATT and CDR2 SNEGSKA (reference sequence). CDR3 loop: CCASGTPGGGEGEQFF. The CDR3 DNA follows: TGCTGTGCTAGCGGGACCCCCGGAGGGGGGGAGGGTGAGCAGTTCTTC.

This clonotype has at least ten counts. This chain joins TRBV28 and TRBJ1-1; D possibly corresponds to TRBD1 (5 bases). V lost 6 bases to trimming and J lost 1 base, with 15 bases between them. The CDR3 runs to 15 residues. The germline V gene has CDR1 MDHEN and CDR2 SYDVKM. The CDR3 protein is CASRADRGENTEAFF. DNA of the CDR3: TGTGCCAGCAGAGCCGACCGGGGGGAGAACACTGAAGCTTTCTTT.

This clonotype was picked up many times. This chain links TRBV9 with TRBJ2-7, with 7 bases matching TRBD1. The germline V gene encodes CDR1 SGDLS and CDR2 YYNGEE. The CDR3 is made up of 14 amino acids. After removal of 2 bases from V and 3 bases from J, the junction contained 5 bases not matched to a gene. The CDR3 sequence: CASSVGQGVYEQYF. The CDR3 DNA follows: TGTGCCAGCAGCGTGGGGCAGGGGGTCTACGAGCAGTACTTC.